This T cell receptor (beta chain) was retrieved from a study of CD8+ T cells in alopecia areata. Extraction of RNA preceded its reverse transcription into cDNA, which served as the sequencing template. Measured with immunoSEQ multiplex PCR; TCRdb has only the in-frame clones, and not every one. This table has roughly 120,000 clones, about 60% appearing once. Trimming stripped 7 bases from V and 3 bases from J, with 10 bases between. From germline, CDR1 is SNHLY and CDR2 FYNNEI. The length of the CDR3 is 13 residues. The rearrangement uses TRBV2 and TRBJ2-1; a weak D match, TRBD1 (6 bases). The sequenced sample consisted of CD4+ T cells sorted from blood. This sequence originates from a human donor in good health. The CDR3 DNA follows: TGTGCCAGCACTGGGGGCCGCTACAATGAGCAGTTCTTC. It encodes CASTGGRYNEQFF.